The entry below gives a single T cell receptor (beta chain) sequence along with its context. Study processing details: By means of reference gene primer amplification, nucleated cell counts were estimated. Here immunoSEQ multiplex PCR was the method, and the copy in TCRdb shows in-frame clones only, minus some. The V and J calls and clone size are taken from that table; D and trimming were inferred from the DNA. The sample has about 94,000 clones, roughly 70% seen once. This specimen comes from a study of blood T cell repertoires in COVID-19. Trimming removed 2 bases at V and 0 bases at J, with 11 bases between. There are 15 residues in the CDR3. Germline V gene sequence: CDR1 SGHNT, CDR2 YYREEE (reference sequence).

The chain is built from TRBV5-4 and TRBJ2-5; D may be TRBD1 (5 bases). The sequenced material came from peripheral blood. The sequence was collected from a man between 65 and 85 years old with COVID-19, enrolled during active disease. CDR3 region: CASSLSTDNQETQYF. CDR3 coding DNA: TGTGCCAGCAGCTTATCGACAGATAACCAAGAGACCCAGTACTTC. The full variable domain, rest sourced from reference TRBV5-4 and TRBJ2-5, is ETGVTQSPTHLIKTRGQQVTLRCSSQSGHNTVSWYQQALGQGPQFIFQYYREEENGRGNFPPRFSGLQFPNYSSELNVNALELDDSALYLCASSLSTDNQETQYFGPGTRLLVL.